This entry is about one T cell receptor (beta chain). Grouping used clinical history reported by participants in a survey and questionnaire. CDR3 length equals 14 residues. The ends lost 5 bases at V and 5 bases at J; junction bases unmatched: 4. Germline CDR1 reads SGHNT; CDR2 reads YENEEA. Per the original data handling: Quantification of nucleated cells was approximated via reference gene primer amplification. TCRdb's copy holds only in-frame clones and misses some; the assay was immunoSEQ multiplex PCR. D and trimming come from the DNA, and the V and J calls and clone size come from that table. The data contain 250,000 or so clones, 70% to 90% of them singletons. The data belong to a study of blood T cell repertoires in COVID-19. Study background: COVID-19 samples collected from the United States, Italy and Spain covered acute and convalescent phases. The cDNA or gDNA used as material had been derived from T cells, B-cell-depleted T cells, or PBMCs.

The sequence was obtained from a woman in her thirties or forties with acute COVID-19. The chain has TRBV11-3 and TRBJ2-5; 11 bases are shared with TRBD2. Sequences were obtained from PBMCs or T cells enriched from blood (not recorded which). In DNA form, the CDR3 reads TGTGCCAGCAGCCCGGTAGCGGGAGGGGAGACCCAGTACTTC. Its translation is CASSPVAGGETQYF.